One T cell receptor (beta chain) is described in this entry. The data originate from a study of T cell changes during pregnancy in multiple sclerosis. Using immunoSEQ multiplex PCR, the repertoire was profiled, and TCRdb retains in-frame clones only, with some absent. The sample lists tens of thousands of clones; 75% to 90% were seen once. There are 15 residues in the CDR3. Germline V gene data show CDR1 as SGHVS and CDR2 as FNYEAQ. V lost 3 bases, J lost 6 bases, and 8 bases stayed unmatched. The receptor was derived from a female donor in good health, enrolled as a control in a pregnancy study. This chain joins TRBV7-6 and TRBJ1-5; 7 positions agree with TRBD1. Sequencing was performed on peripheral blood, taken in the first trimester of pregnancy. The CDR3 spells CASSFNRGPVQPQHF. The CDR3 nucleotides read TGTGCCAGCAGCTTTAACAGGGGACCGGTTCAGCCCCAGCATTTT.